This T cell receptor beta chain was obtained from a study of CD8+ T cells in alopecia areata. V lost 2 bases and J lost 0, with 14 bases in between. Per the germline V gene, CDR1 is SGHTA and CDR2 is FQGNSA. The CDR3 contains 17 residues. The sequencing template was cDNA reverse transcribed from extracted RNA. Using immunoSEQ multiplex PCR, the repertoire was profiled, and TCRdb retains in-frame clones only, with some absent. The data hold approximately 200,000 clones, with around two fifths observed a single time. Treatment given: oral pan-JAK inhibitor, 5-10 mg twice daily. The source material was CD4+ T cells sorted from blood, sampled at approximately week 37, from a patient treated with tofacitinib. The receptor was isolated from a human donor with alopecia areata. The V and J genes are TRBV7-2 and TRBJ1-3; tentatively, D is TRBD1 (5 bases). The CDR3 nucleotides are TGTGCCAGCAGCTTAATTTCTGGGACGAGCTCTGGAAACACCATATATTTT. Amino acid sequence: CASSLISGTSSGNTIYF.